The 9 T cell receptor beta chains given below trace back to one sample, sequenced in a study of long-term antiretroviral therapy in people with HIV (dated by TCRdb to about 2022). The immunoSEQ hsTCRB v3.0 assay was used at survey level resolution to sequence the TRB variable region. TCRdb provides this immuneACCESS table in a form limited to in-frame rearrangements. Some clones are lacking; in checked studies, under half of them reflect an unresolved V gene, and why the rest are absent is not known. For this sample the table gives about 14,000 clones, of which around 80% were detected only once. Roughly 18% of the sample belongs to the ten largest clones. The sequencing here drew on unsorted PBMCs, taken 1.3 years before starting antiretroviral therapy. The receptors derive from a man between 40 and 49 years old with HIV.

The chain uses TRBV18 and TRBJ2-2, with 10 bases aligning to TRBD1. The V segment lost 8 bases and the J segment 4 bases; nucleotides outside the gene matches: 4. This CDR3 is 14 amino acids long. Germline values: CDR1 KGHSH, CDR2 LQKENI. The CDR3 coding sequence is TGTGCCAGCACGGGACAGGGGTTCACCGGGGAGCTGTTTTTT. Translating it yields CASTGQGFTGELFF.

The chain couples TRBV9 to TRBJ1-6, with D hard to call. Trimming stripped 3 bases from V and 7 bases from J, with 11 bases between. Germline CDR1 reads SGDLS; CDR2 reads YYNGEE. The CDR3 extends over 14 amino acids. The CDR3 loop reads CASSADTRNSPLHF. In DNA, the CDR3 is TGTGCCAGCAGCGCAGACACCAGGAATTCACCCCTCCACTTT.

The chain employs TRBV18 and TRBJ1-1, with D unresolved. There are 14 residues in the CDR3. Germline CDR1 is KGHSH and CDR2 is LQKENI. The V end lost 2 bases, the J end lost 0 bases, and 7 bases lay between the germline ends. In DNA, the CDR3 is TGTGCCAGCTCACCATACGGGATGAACACTGAAGCTTTCTTT. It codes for CASSPYGMNTEAFF.

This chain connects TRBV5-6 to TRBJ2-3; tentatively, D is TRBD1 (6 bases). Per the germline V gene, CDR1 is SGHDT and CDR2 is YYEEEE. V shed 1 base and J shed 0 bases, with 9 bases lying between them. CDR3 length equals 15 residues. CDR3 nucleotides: TGTGCCAGCAGCTTGATTACAGGGAGCACAGATACGCAGTATTTT. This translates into CASSLITGSTDTQYF.

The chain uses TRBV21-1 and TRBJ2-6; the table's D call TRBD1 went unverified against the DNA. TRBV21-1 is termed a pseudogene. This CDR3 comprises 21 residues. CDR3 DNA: TGTGCCAGCAGCAAAGGACGTCCGGGACAGGGAAAAGTATCTGGGGCCAACGTCCTGACTTTC. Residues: CASSKGRPGQGKVSGANVLTF.

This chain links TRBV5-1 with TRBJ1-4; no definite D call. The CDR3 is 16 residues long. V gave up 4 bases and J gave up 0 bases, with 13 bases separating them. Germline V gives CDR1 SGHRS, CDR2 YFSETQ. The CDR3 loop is CASSDQARSTNEKLFF. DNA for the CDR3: TGCGCCAGCAGCGACCAGGCCAGATCAACTAATGAAAAACTGTTTTTT.

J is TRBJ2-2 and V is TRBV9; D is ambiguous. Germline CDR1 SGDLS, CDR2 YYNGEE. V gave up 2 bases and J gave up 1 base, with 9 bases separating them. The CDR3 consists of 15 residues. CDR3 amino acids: CASSVPSGNTGELFF. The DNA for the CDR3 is TGTGCCAGCAGCGTTCCGTCAGGGAACACCGGGGAGCTGTTTTTT.

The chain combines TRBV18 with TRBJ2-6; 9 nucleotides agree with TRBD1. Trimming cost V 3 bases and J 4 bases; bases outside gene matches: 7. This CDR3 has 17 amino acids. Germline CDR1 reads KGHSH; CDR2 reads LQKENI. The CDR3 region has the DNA TGTGCCAGCTCACCTCCGGGACAGGGAACCGGGGCCAACGTCCTGACTTTC. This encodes CASSPPGQGTGANVLTF.

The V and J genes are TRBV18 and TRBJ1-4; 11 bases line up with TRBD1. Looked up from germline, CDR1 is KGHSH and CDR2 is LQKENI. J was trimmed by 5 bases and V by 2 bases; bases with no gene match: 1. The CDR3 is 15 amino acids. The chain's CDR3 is CASSPGTGGNEKLFF. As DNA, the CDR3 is TGTGCCAGCTCACCAGGGACAGGGGGGAATGAAAAACTGTTTTTT.